Below, 8 T cell receptor beta chains from the same sample are listed, as sequenced in a study of T cells in Graves' hyperthyroidism and ophthalmopathy. The investigators amplified TCR beta CDR3 regions from RNA transcripts. Using the HTBI primer set, a first-round RT-PCR was run on the TCR CDR3. TCRdb reprocessed the multiplex PCR reads via MiXCR and lists one record per CDR3 protein. The sample carries 300,000 to 450,000 distinct CDR3 sequences, approximately 25% recorded once. Sequencing input: blood. These receptors originate from a man between 45 and 60 years old with Graves' hyperthyroidism.

There are a few counts of this clonotype. V gene TRBV3-1 combines with J gene TRBJ1-2; D ambiguous. Germline lookup yields CDR1 LGHDT and CDR2 YNNKEL (reference sequence). CDR3 length equals 12 residues. The V and J ends lost 1 base and 8 bases respectively, with 8 bases between them. The CDR3 nucleotides read TGTGCCAGCAGCCAAGCTATAGGGGGCTACACCTTC. Protein sequence: CASSQAIGGYTF.

This rearrangement joins TRBV29-1 to TRBJ1-1; D is unresolved. Germline CDR1 is SQVTM and CDR2 is ANQGSEA. Trimming took 3 bases from V and 4 from J, leaving 9 bases between them. The CDR3 spans 12 residues. The chain's CDR3 is CSVDHGGTEAFF. DNA of the CDR3: TGCAGCGTTGACCACGGCGGCACTGAAGCTTTCTTT.

The chain links TRBV7-2 to TRBJ2-2; D may correspond to TRBD1 or TRBD2 (5 bases each). V was pared by 4 bases and J by 1 base, with 7 bases between. Germline CDR1 SGHTA, CDR2 FQGNSA. CDR3 length: 14 residues. The CDR3 loop is CASSSGGNTGELFF. The CDR3 DNA sequence: TGTGCCAGCAGCTCTGGGGGGAACACCGGGGAGCTGTTTTTT.

The chain joins TRBV12-3 or TRBV12-4 to TRBJ1-2; D is possibly TRBD1 (6 bases). Trimming left V 8 bases short and J 6 bases short, with 13 bases between. The CDR3 consists of 12 residues. The CDR3 protein is CASRSGAHGYTF. CDR3 DNA: TGTGCCAGCCGCTCGGGGGCCCATGGCTACACCTTC.

In this sample, this clonotype turned up many times. The rearrangement uses TRBV11-2 and TRBJ2-2; D is undetermined. Germline CDR1 reads SGHAT; CDR2 reads FQNNGV. This CDR3 has 16 residues. V was clipped by 4 bases and J by 0 bases, with 12 bases between them. In DNA, the CDR3 is TGTGCCAGCAGCTCGCCAAGGGCACCGAACACCGGGGAGCTGTTTTTT. Protein sequence: CASSSPRAPNTGELFF.

The chain employs TRBV7-9 and TRBJ2-5, with TRBD1 as a possible D gene (5 bases). The ends were cut back, 3 bases at V and 6 bases at J, with 11 bases in the middle. The CDR3 consists of 13 residues. Germline CDR1 reads SEHNR; CDR2 reads FQNEAQ (reference sequence). DNA of the CDR3: TGTGCCAGCAGCTTCGACAGTTCAAAGACCCAGTACTTC. Translation gives CASSFDSSKTQYF.

This clonotype has more than one count but fewer than ten. V usage is TRBV6-1 and J usage is TRBJ1-5; D call uncertain. CDR3 length equals 13 residues. Trimming removed 1 base from V and 6 bases from J, with 7 bases in between. Germline V gene lookup returns CDR1 MNHNS and CDR2 SASEGT. As DNA, the CDR3 is TGTGCCAGCAGTGAAGATGTAGTTCAGCCCCAGCATTTT. It yields the protein CASSEDVVQPQHF.

V gene TRBV27 combines with J gene TRBJ2-1; 9 positions agree with TRBD1. The germline V gene has CDR1 MNHEY and CDR2 SMNVEV (reference sequence). V lost 5 bases, J lost 6 bases, and 11 bases stayed unmatched. The length of the CDR3 is 16 residues. The CDR3 coding sequence is TGTGCCAGCAGTCACCCTGGGACAGGGATTTTCAATGAGCAGTTCTTC. Translated, it gives CASSHPGTGIFNEQFF.